Listed below are T cell receptor beta chains from one sample, sequenced in a study of OX40 agonist ivuxolimab in advanced cancers. Produced via immunoSEQ multiplex PCR; TCRdb's table is partial and in-frame only. Seen here are under 70,000 clones, roughly 90% observed once, and the top ten hold more than 7.5%. This specimen was CD4+ or CD8+ T cells sorted from blood, taken in a trial of the OX40 agonist ivuxolimab. The receptors were gathered from an adult with an advanced solid tumor such as melanoma, head and neck, liver or kidney cancer. CDR3s include the opening cysteine and the closing phenylalanine or tryptophan. A D gene is named only where the DNA matches it firmly. Clone size is given for some rows only: seen once, a few or many times, or a class if the clone is expanded.

.,TRBD1,16,TRBJ2-5,TRBV29-1,TGCAGCGTTGAGTCTGTGTCAGGGGGCGGGCAAGAGACCCAGTACTTC,CSVESVSGGGQETQYF
once,TRBD1,16,TRBJ2-7,TRBV18,TGTGCCAGCTCTTCACCCGAGGGACAGGGAACCTACGAGCAGTACTTC,CASSSPEGQGTYEQYF
.,TRBD1,15,TRBJ1-2,TRBV27,TGTGCCAGCAGAACCTGGACAGGGGCGACCTATGGCTACACCTTC,CASRTWTGATYGYTF
once,.,15,TRBJ1-5,TRBV19,TGTGCCAGTAGCACCCGGGGAGAGACCCATCAGCCCCAGCATTTT,CASSTRGETHQPQHF
.,TRBD1,14,TRBJ1-1,TRBV10-1,TGCGCCAGCAGTGAGAGGGGGCGGAACACTGAAGCTTTCTTT,CASSERGRNTEAFF
.,.,13,TRBJ1-1,TRBV9,TGTGCCAGCAGCGGAGGTGAGAACACTGAAGCTTTCTTT,CASSGGENTEAFF
.,TRBD1,14,TRBJ2-7,TRBV27,TGTGCCAGCAGTTTGGGACAGGGGGCTCCTGAGCAGTACTTC,CASSLGQGAPEQYF
.,.,15,TRBJ1-3,TRBV12-5,TGTGCTAGTGGTTTCACACTACCTCCTGGAAACACCATATATTTT,CASGFTLPPGNTIYF
.,TRBD1,14,TRBJ1-3,TRBV2,TGTGCCAGCAGTGGGGACAGGGGGCATAACACCATATATTTT,CASSGDRGHNTIYF
.,TRBD1,15,TRBJ2-1,TRBV6-1,TGTGCCAGCAGTGGACAGGGAAGGTCCTACAATGAGCAGTTCTTC,CASSGQGRSYNEQFF
.,.,15,TRBJ1-5,TRBV25-1,TGTGCCAGCAGTGAGGGGCGGGATAGCAATCAGCCCCAGCATTTT,CASSEGRDSNQPQHF
.,TRBD2,16,TRBJ2-7,TRBV5-5,TGTGCCAGCAGCTTGGATCGGGCGGGGGTTCTGGACGAGCAGTACTTC,CASSLDRAGVLDEQYF
.,TRBD1,17,TRBJ1-1,TRBV19,TGTGCCAGTAGTTTTGTATACAGGGGAGGCATGAACACTGAAGCTTTCTTT,CASSFVYRGGMNTEAFF
.,TRBD1,15,TRBJ2-1,TRBV9,TGTGCCAGCAGGGGACAGGGTGGATCCTACAATGAGCAGTTCTTC,CASRGQGGSYNEQFF
.,.,16,TRBJ1-6,TRBV5-6,TGTGCCAGCAGCTTGGCATTGAGCTCCTATAATTCACCCCTCCACTTT,CASSLALSSYNSPLHF
.,.,17,TRBJ2-1,TRBV9,TGTGCCAGCAGCGTAGCCTCCGGGGCCAGCTCCTACAATGAGCAGTTCTTC,CASSVASGASSYNEQFF
.,TRBD1,16,TRBJ1-3,TRBV11-2,TGTGCCAGCAGCTTAAGTTCCGGGACAGGTGGAAACACCATATATTTT,CASSLSSGTGGNTIYF
once,.,15,TRBJ2-3,TRBV5-6,TGTGCCAGCAGCCGGTCCGCGGGGCCCCCCGATACGCAGTATTTT,CASSRSAGPPDTQYF
.,.,11,TRBJ2-1,TRBV20-1,TGCAGTGCTACCTGGGGGGATGAGCAGTTCTTC,CSATWGDEQFF
.,TRBD1,16,TRBJ1-4,TRBV13,TGTGCCAGCAGCTTAGAGGGGGGACAGGGAGAAGAAAAACTGTTTTTT,CASSLEGGQGEEKLFF
.,.,17,TRBJ1-5,TRBV7-2,TGTGCCAGCAGCACCTCGGGACGGATCTATAGCAATCAGCCCCAGCATTTT,CASSTSGRIYSNQPQHF
.,.,16,TRBJ1-2,TRBV7-9,TGTGCCAGCAGCATATACGGCGGGGGAGCTAACTATGGCTACACCTTC,CASSIYGGGANYGYTF
.,TRBD1,13,TRBJ2-7,TRBV7-8,TGTGCCAGCAGCTTGGACAGGGCCTACGAGCAGTACTTC,CASSLDRAYEQYF
once,TRBD1,15,TRBJ1-5,TRBV15,TGTGCCACCAGCGGGGGGGACAGGGGGAATCAGCCCCAGCATTTT,CATSGGDRGNQPQHF
.,.,13,TRBJ1-6,TRBV6-5,TGTGCCAGCAGTTTGGCGGTGTATTCACCCCTCCACTTT,CASSLAVYSPLHF
.,.,16,TRBJ2-1,TRBV7-9,TGTGCCAGCAGCTCATCCCGCGAGGGCCGGACGTATGAGCAGTTCTTC,CASSSSREGRTYEQFF
.,TRBD1,14,TRBJ1-6,TRBV9,TGTGCCAGCAGCGCGACAGGGAATAATTCACCCCTCCACTTT,CASSATGNNSPLHF